These 15 T cell receptor beta chains originate from one sample sequenced in a study of cytomegalovirus exposure and HLA in healthy donors (dated by TCRdb to the late 2010s). The method behind the library was the immunoSEQ multiplex PCR assay. TCRdb took over this immuneACCESS table, retaining in-frame rearrangements with V and J assigned. Such tables are incomplete; in checked studies, under half of the missing clones stem from an unresolved V gene, and the remainder is unexplained. The sample contains about 150,000 clones, about 88% of them found a single time. The ten largest clonotypes hold about 3.5% of the sample. The specimen sequenced was PBMCs. Source of these receptors: a woman between 18 and 30 years old in good health and CMV-seropositive.

This clone was found a few times. The rearrangement joins TRBV9 to TRBJ1-3, with D possibly TRBD1 on 6 matching bases. The CDR3 length is 14 residues. Germline CDR1 and CDR2: SGDLS and YYNGEE. The V and J ends lost 4 bases and 3 bases respectively, with 11 bases between them. The CDR3 loop is CASSPNRVGNTIYF. The CDR3 DNA reads TGTGCCAGCAGCCCTAACAGGGTTGGAAACACCATATATTTT.

The chain combines TRBV18 with TRBJ1-1, with no clear D. Per germline, CDR1 KGHSH and CDR2 LQKENI. The CDR3 runs to 12 residues. Between the trimmed V and J ends, which lost 6 bases and 1 base, there was a span of 6 bases. The CDR3 is CASSRGNTEAFF. The CDR3 DNA follows: TGTGCCAGCTCCCGCGGGAACACTGAAGCTTTCTTT.

This rearrangement joins TRBV11-2 to TRBJ2-3, with 8 bases that match TRBD2. This CDR3 is 19 amino acids long. The J segment lost 4 bases and the V segment lost 3 bases, leaving 18 bases of the junction unmatched. Germline CDR1 and CDR2: SGHAT and FQNNGV. CDR3 residues: CASSFLLAARESRADTQYF. The CDR3 DNA follows: TGTGCCAGCAGCTTTTTACTAGCGGCCCGGGAGTCCCGGGCAGATACGCAGTATTTT. The complete variable domain, with remaining parts taken from reference TRBV11-2 and TRBJ2-3, reads EAGVAQSPRYKIIEKRQSVAFWCNPISGHATLYWYQQILGQGPKLLIQFQNNGVVDDSQLPKDRFSAERLKGVDSTLKIQPAKLEDSAVYLCASSFLLAARESRADTQYFGPGTRLTVL.

This clone was seen only once. The V call is TRBV4-2, the J call TRBJ2-4, with TRBD1 matching 11 bases. The CDR3 has 17 residues. Trimming cost V 3 bases and J 2 bases; bases outside gene matches: 6. Germline CDR1 is LGHNA and CDR2 is YNFKEQ. This CDR3 reads CASSHLGTGGTKNIQYF. CDR3 nucleotide sequence: TGTGCCAGCAGCCATCTCGGGACAGGGGGGACCAAAAACATTCAGTACTTC.

The chain recombines TRBV30 with TRBJ2-3; TRBD2 agrees at 7 bases. CDR1 is GTSNPN and CDR2 is SVGIG in the germline V gene (reference sequence). The CDR3 has 15 amino acids. Germline trimming cut 1 base from V and 6 bases from J; bases unmatched to any gene: 10. As DNA, the CDR3 is TGTGCCTGGAGTGGTGCGGGAGTGCTAACGGATACGCAGTATTTT. Protein sequence: CAWSGAGVLTDTQYF.

In its sample, this clone was seen once. The rearrangement links TRBV10-3 to TRBJ1-5, with 7 bases that match TRBD1. The V and J ends lost 6 bases and 2 bases, in that order; junction bases with no gene match: 1. CDR3 length equals 13 residues. Germline values: CDR1 ENHRY, CDR2 SYGVKD. CDR3 coding DNA: TGTGCCATCAGCGGACAGGGCAATCAGCCCCAGCATTTT. Its translation is CAISGQGNQPQHF.

The genes are TRBV5-3 and TRBJ2-7; 7 nucleotides align to TRBD1. TRBV5-3 is recorded as an ORF, its role being uncertain. The CDR3 is 14 amino acids. The trim removed 6 bases at V and 3 bases at J, leaving 9 bases unmatched. The CDR3 reads CARTSGGVFYEQYF. The CDR3 DNA follows: TGTGCCAGAACTTCAGGGGGAGTCTTCTACGAGCAGTACTTC.

This chain uses TRBV19 with TRBJ2-1; tentatively, D is TRBD2 (6 bases). The germline V gene encodes CDR1 LNHDA and CDR2 SQIVND (reference sequence). CDR3 size: 13 residues. Trimming pared 1 base from V and 10 bases from J, leaving 11 bases between. CDR3 in DNA: TGTGCCAGTAGTATAGTCACTAGCAGGGAGCAGTTCTTC. As protein: CASSIVTSREQFF.

V gene TRBV5-1 combines with J gene TRBJ2-4; 12 bases align to TRBD2. The CDR3 extends over 17 amino acids. V trimming: 4 bases; J trimming: 5 bases; junction bases outside the gene matches: 10. The germline V gene has CDR1 SGHRS and CDR2 YFSETQ. CDR3 amino acids: CASSRGLAGTTQNIQYF. DNA of the CDR3: TGCGCCAGCAGCCGAGGACTAGCGGGAACCACCCAAAACATTCAGTACTTC. Full variable domain (missing parts from reference TRBV5-1 and TRBJ2-4): KAGVTQTPRYLIKTRGQQVTLSCSPISGHRSVSWYQQTPGQGLQFLFEYFSETQRNKGNFPGRFSGRQFSNSRSEMNVSTLELGDSALYLCASSRGLAGTTQNIQYFGAGTRLSVL.

This clone was recorded once. This chain joins TRBV11-3 and TRBJ2-7, with 7 bases matching TRBD2. The germline gives CDR1 SGHNT, CDR2 YENEEA. V trimming: 1 base; J trimming: 7 bases; junction bases outside the gene matches: 7. This CDR3 is 14 amino acids long. DNA for the CDR3: TGTGCCAGCAGCTTAGCGGCGGGAGCGTGGGAGCAGTACTTC. It translates to CASSLAAGAWEQYF.

The chain carries TRBV19 and TRBJ1-5, with D possibly being TRBD1 (5 bases). The CDR3 covers 15 residues. CDR1 and CDR2 (germline): LNHDA, SQIVND (reference sequence). V lost 1 base and J lost 3, with 10 bases in between. The CDR3 spells CASSIAVQVNQPQHF. CDR3 coding DNA: TGTGCCAGTAGTATAGCGGTACAGGTCAATCAGCCCCAGCATTTT.

The chain recombines TRBV6-5 with TRBJ2-5; the match to TRBD2 covers 11 bases. CDR1 and CDR2 from the germline V gene are MNHEY and SVGAGI. Trimming cost V 2 bases and J 2 bases; bases outside gene matches: 4. The CDR3 has 16 amino acids. This CDR3 is CASSYAGTSGQETQYF. The CDR3 DNA follows: TGTGCCAGCAGTTACGCCGGGACTAGCGGTCAAGAGACCCAGTACTTC.

The rearrangement uses TRBV9 and TRBJ2-1; 8 bases are a match to TRBD2. The V segment lost 3 bases and the J segment 0 bases; nucleotides outside the gene matches: 23. The CDR3 runs 22 residues. The V gene's germline CDR1 is SGDLS and CDR2 YYNGEE. The CDR3, as DNA: TGTGCCAGCAGCGGAAGTCGGCTAGCGGGCAAACCAAATCTCCGCTCCTACAATGAGCAGTTCTTC. Residues: CASSGSRLAGKPNLRSYNEQFF.

The V call is TRBV2, the J call TRBJ2-5; the match to TRBD2 covers 7 bases. Losses at the gene ends were 11 bases for V and 4 bases for J; bases not matched to a gene: 7. CDR1 and CDR2 from the germline V gene are SNHLY and FYNNEI. The CDR3 sequence is 12 residues long. The CDR3 is CAGGLVRETQYF. CDR3 DNA: TGTGCCGGAGGACTAGTACGAGAGACCCAGTACTTC. The full variable domain, completed using reference TRBV2 and TRBJ2-5, is EPEVTQTPSHQVTQMGQEVILRCVPISNHLYFYWYRQILGQKVEFLVSFYNNEISEKSEIFDDQFSVERPDGSNFTLKIRSTKLEDSAMYFCAGGLVRETQYFGPGTRLLVL.

The chain links TRBV2 to TRBJ2-7; a weak D match, TRBD1 (6 bases). This CDR3 is 14 amino acids long. CDR1 and CDR2 from the germline V gene are SNHLY and FYNNEI. Trimming cost V 7 bases and J 0 bases, with 13 bases left between them. This chain's CDR3 is CASKPDSPSYEQYF. The CDR3 DNA is TGTGCCAGCAAACCGGACAGCCCCTCCTACGAGCAGTACTTC.